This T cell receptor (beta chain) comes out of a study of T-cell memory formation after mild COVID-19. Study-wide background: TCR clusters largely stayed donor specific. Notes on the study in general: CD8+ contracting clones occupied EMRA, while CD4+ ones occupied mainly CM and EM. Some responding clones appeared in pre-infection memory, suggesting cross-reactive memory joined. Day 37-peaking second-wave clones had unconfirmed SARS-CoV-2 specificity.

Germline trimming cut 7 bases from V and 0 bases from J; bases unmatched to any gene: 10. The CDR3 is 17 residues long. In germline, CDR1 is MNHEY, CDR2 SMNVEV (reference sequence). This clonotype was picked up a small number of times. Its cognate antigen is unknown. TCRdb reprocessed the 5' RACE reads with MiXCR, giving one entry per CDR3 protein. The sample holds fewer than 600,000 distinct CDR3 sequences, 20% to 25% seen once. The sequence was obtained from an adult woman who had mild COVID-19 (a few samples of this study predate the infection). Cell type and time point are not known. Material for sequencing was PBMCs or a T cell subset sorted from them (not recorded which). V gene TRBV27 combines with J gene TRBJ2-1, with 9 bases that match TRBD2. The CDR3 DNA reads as TGTGCCAGCACCTTTCTGCGGCGGGGGGGCTCCTACAATGAGCAGTTCTTC. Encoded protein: CASTFLRRGGSYNEQFF.